These 27 T cell receptor beta chains share one sample of origin, sequenced in a study of blood T cell repertoires in COVID-19. Assay used: immunoSEQ multiplex PCR; TCRdb lists only in-frame clones, some missing. The table shows roughly 500,000 clones, with approximately 88% occurring only once. Material: PBMCs or T cells enriched from blood (not recorded which). The receptors shown here come from a woman aged 40 to 50 who had recovered from COVID-19.

In this sample, this clone turned up once. The chain uses TRBV12-5 and TRBJ2-5; 8 bases line up with TRBD2. Per germline, CDR1 LGHNT and CDR2 FRNRAP. The CDR3 is 16 residues long. V shed 1 base and J 1 base; nucleotides not matched to a gene: 5. CDR3 in amino acids: CASGLGVAGFQETQYF. The DNA for the CDR3 is TGTGCTAGTGGTTTGGGGGTAGCGGGATTCCAAGAGACCCAGTACTTC.

This clone is a singleton in its sample. The chain has TRBV5-4 and TRBJ2-1; TRBD2 matches at 11 bases. Germline CDR1 and CDR2: SGHNT and YYREEE (reference sequence). There are 13 residues in the CDR3. V lost 0 bases to trimming and J lost 10 bases; unmatched junction nucleotides: 0. CDR3 residues: CASSLGLAGEQFF. The CDR3 bases are TGTGCCAGCAGCTTGGGACTAGCGGGGGAGCAGTTCTTC.

The chain is built from TRBV9 and TRBJ1-1; 10 bases agree with TRBD1. V was pared by 0 bases and J by 3 bases, with 2 bases of the junction left unmatched. The length of the CDR3 is 15 residues. CDR1 SGDLS and CDR2 YYNGEE come from the germline V gene. CDR3 DNA sequence: TGTGCCAGCAGCGTAGGGACAGGGGGGCACACTGAAGCTTTCTTT. Its translation: CASSVGTGGHTEAFF.

V and J are TRBV12-3 or TRBV12-4 and TRBJ2-3, with a weak D call TRBD1 (5 bases). Trimming removed 8 bases from V and 5 bases from J, with 14 bases in between. The CDR3 has 13 amino acids. The CDR3 sequence is CASDQWGEDTQYF. The DNA for the CDR3 is TGTGCCAGCGATCAATGGGGCGAAGATACGCAGTATTTT.

The chain links TRBV11-2 to TRBJ2-1, with a weak D call TRBD2 (5 bases). The V gene's germline CDR1 is SGHAT and CDR2 FQNNGV. With 10 bases removed from V and 0 bases from J, the gap between germline ends came to 13 bases. The CDR3 sequence is 14 residues long. The CDR3 here is CANPSSFSYNEQFF. The CDR3, as DNA: TGTGCCAACCCATCTAGCTTCTCCTACAATGAGCAGTTCTTC.

This clone was found once. This chain joins TRBV19 and TRBJ2-1, with 16 positions matching TRBD2. Per the germline V gene, CDR1 is LNHDA and CDR2 is SQIVND (reference sequence). The CDR3 extends over 16 amino acids. The V segment lost 6 bases and the J segment 8 bases; nucleotides outside the gene matches: 7. The CDR3 here is CASRIGGLAGGDEQFF. The CDR3 DNA sequence: TGTGCCAGTAGAATTGGGGGACTAGCGGGAGGGGATGAGCAGTTCTTC.

The CDR3 nucleotides read TGTGCCAGCCGGACAGGTCCCTACGAGCAGTACTTC. Protein product: CASRTGPYEQYF. The chain couples TRBV3-1 (or the pseudogene TRBV3-2) to TRBJ2-7; 7 positions agree with TRBD1. The trim removed 8 bases at V and 2 bases at J, leaving 3 bases unmatched. The CDR3 runs to 12 residues. CDR1 is LGHDT and CDR2 is YNNKEL in the germline V gene (reference sequence).

The chain combines TRBV6-5 with TRBJ2-7; 9 bases agree with TRBD2. J was trimmed by 2 bases and V by 4 bases; bases with no gene match: 9. The CDR3 is made up of 16 amino acids. The germline CDR1 and CDR2 sequences are MNHEY and SVGAGI. CDR3 sequence reads: CASSFAGTSSTYEQYF. CDR3 DNA: TGTGCCAGCAGTTTTGCCGGGACTAGCAGTACCTACGAGCAGTACTTC.

The rearrangement joins TRBV6-6 to TRBJ1-1; D is unresolved. Between the trimmed V and J ends, which lost 7 bases and 3 bases, there was a span of 6 bases. Germline CDR1 MNHNY, CDR2 SVGAGI (reference sequence). The CDR3 runs 11 residues. The CDR3 reads CASKSDTEAFF. CDR3 DNA: TGTGCCAGCAAAAGCGACACTGAAGCTTTCTTT.

This chain links TRBV11-2 with TRBJ2-3; D call uncertain. Germline CDR1 reads SGHAT; CDR2 reads FQNNGV. V shed 5 bases and J shed 0 bases, with 12 bases lying between them. This CDR3 has 15 residues. CDR3 in amino acids: CASSPLSVSTDTQYF. CDR3 nucleotides: TGTGCCAGCAGCCCCCTAAGTGTAAGCACAGATACGCAGTATTTT.

CDR3 nucleotide sequence: TGTGCCAGCAGCTTAGAGGGCGGGAGAAGGAGCAATGAGCAGTTCTTC. This translates into CASSLEGGRRSNEQFF. The rearrangement links TRBV7-6 to TRBJ2-1, with 7 bases lining up with TRBD2. Germline V lookup: CDR1 SGHVS, CDR2 FNYEAQ. The CDR3 loop spans 16 amino acids. V trimming: 1 base; J trimming: 6 bases; junction bases outside the gene matches: 9. The full variable domain, its missing parts supplied by reference TRBV7-6 and TRBJ2-1, is GAGVSQSPRYKVTKRGQDVALRCDPISGHVSLYWYRQALGQGPEFLTYFNYEAQQDKSGLPNDRFSAERPEGSISTLTIQRTEQRDSAMYRCASSLEGGRRSNEQFFGPGTRLTVL.

The chain employs TRBV10-3 and TRBJ2-3, with 8 bases that match TRBD2. There are 16 residues in the CDR3. J lost 6 bases, V lost 0 bases, and 8 bases had no gene match. In germline, CDR1 is ENHRY, CDR2 SYGVKD. In nucleotides, the CDR3 is TGTGCCATCAGTGAGTCAGAGGTAGCGGGAACTGATACGCAGTATTTT. Encoded protein: CAISESEVAGTDTQYF.

This clone was counted only a few times. The chain has TRBV6-5 and TRBJ2-2, with a weak D call TRBD2 (7 bases). Looked up from germline, CDR1 is MNHEY and CDR2 is SVGAGI. Trimming removed 5 bases from V and 7 bases from J, with 11 bases in between. The CDR3 runs 13 residues. CDR3 amino acids: CASSPGGYGELFF. CDR3 nucleotides: TGTGCCAGCAGTCCGGGGGGCTACGGGGAGCTGTTTTTT.

The chain couples TRBV11-3 to TRBJ2-1, with TRBD1 identical over 12 bases. The V gene end was trimmed by 5 bases and the J gene end by 5 bases; junction bases not matched to a gene: 10. CDR1 is SGHNT and CDR2 is YENEEA in the germline V gene. There are 17 residues in the CDR3. The CDR3 sequence: CASSPGTGGLPHNEQFF. CDR3 DNA sequence: TGTGCCAGCAGCCCAGGGACAGGGGGCCTTCCCCACAATGAGCAGTTCTTC.

This chain connects TRBV6-5 to TRBJ2-1; 11 bases align to TRBD2. From germline, CDR1 is MNHEY and CDR2 SVGAGI. CDR3 length equals 15 residues. V was pared by 5 bases and J by 5 bases, with 5 bases of the junction left unmatched. CDR3: CASSIASGRHNEQFF. In nucleotides, the CDR3 is TGTGCCAGCAGTATTGCTAGCGGGAGGCACAATGAGCAGTTCTTC.

The chain uses TRBV27 and TRBJ2-7, with 7 bases matching TRBD1. The V segment lost 6 bases and the J segment 5 bases; nucleotides outside the gene matches: 10. The CDR3 length is 14 residues. The germline gives CDR1 MNHEY, CDR2 SMNVEV (reference sequence). This CDR3 is CASRTYRGSDEQYF. CDR3 nucleotides: TGTGCCAGCAGGACATACAGGGGCTCGGACGAGCAGTACTTC.

The chain has TRBV11-3 and TRBJ2-5, with 7 bases identical to TRBD1. V shed 5 bases, J shed 4 bases, and the junction held 10 bases outside the gene matches. This CDR3 spans 15 amino acids. Germline lookup yields CDR1 SGHNT and CDR2 YENEEA. CDR3 bases: TGTGCCAGCAGCACACAGACAGGGCAAACAGAGACCCAGTACTTC. Its translation: CASSTQTGQTETQYF.

The V call is TRBV19, the J call TRBJ2-3, with 8 bases identical to TRBD2. The CDR3 consists of 15 residues. V gave up 1 base and J gave up 4 bases; unmatched junction bases: 4. CDR1 LNHDA and CDR2 SQIVND come from the germline V gene (reference sequence). The CDR3 sequence: CASSIGVGRADTQYF. The CDR3 DNA reads TGTGCCAGTAGTATAGGTGTCGGGAGGGCAGATACGCAGTATTTT.

V usage is TRBV6-1 and J usage is TRBJ2-1; D might be TRBD1 (5 bases). The germline V gene encodes CDR1 MNHNS and CDR2 SASEGT. V was cut by 3 bases and J by 2 bases, with 17 bases left in between. The CDR3 is 17 residues long. CDR3 residues: CASSDRQLSIAYNEQFF. CDR3 bases: TGTGCCAGCAGTGACAGACAGCTTTCAATCGCCTACAATGAGCAGTTCTTC.

This chain joins TRBV12-5 and TRBJ2-5; 8 bases map to TRBD1. J gave up 5 bases and V 3 bases, and 2 bases lay outside the gene matches. Germline V gives CDR1 LGHNT, CDR2 FRNRAP. The CDR3 consists of 13 residues. As DNA, the CDR3 is TGTGCTAGTGGTTTAGGACAGGGCGAGACCCAGTACTTC. Translated, it gives CASGLGQGETQYF.

The chain joins TRBV5-1 to TRBJ2-7; the D gene is possibly TRBD1 (5 bases). V lost 4 bases to trimming and J lost 0 bases, with 11 bases between them. Germline assignment: CDR1 SGHRS and CDR2 YFSETQ. The CDR3 is made up of 14 amino acids. The DNA of the CDR3 is TGCGCCAGCAGCCCGACAGCTAGCTCCTACGAGCAGTACTTC. Translated: CASSPTASSYEQYF.

This clone has a single count. The V gene is TRBV5-6, the J gene TRBJ2-3; possibly TRBD2 for D (5 bases). From germline, CDR1 is SGHDT and CDR2 YYEEEE. The CDR3 is 14 amino acids. V lost 3 bases and J lost 1, with 9 bases in between. The CDR3 here is CASSSGGGTDTQYF. For the CDR3, the DNA is TGTGCCAGCAGCTCAGGAGGAGGCACAGATACGCAGTATTTT.

This clone has just one count. The rearrangement joins TRBV7-6 to TRBJ1-5; no definite D call. There are 14 residues in the CDR3. Germline CDR1 is SGHVS and CDR2 is FNYEAQ. Trimming removed 4 bases from V and 2 bases from J, with 9 bases in between. CDR3 sequence reads: CASSSREGNQPQHF. The CDR3 DNA is TGTGCCAGCAGCTCGAGGGAAGGCAATCAGCCCCAGCATTTT.

The chain uses TRBV5-4 and TRBJ1-3; D possibly corresponds to TRBD1 (6 bases). The CDR3 is 14 residues long. CDR1 is SGHNT and CDR2 is YYREEE in the germline V gene (reference sequence). V lost 4 bases, J lost 0 bases, and 8 bases lay in between. The DNA for the CDR3 is TGTGCCAGCAGCCGACAGGACTCTGGAAACACCATATATTTT. This translates into CASSRQDSGNTIYF. Variable domain in full (rest from reference TRBV5-4 and TRBJ1-3): ETGVTQSPTHLIKTRGQQVTLRCSSQSGHNTVSWYQQALGQGPQFIFQYYREEENGRGNFPPRFSGLQFPNYSSELNVNALELDDSALYLCASSRQDSGNTIYFGEGSWLTVV.

Only one count was recorded for this clone. The chain combines TRBV24-1 with TRBJ2-7; TRBD1 matches 9 bases. The ends lost 5 bases at V and 6 bases at J; junction bases unmatched: 7. The CDR3 sequence is 14 residues long. The V gene's germline CDR1 is KGHDR and CDR2 SFDVKD. This CDR3 reads CATSATGGHGEQYF. DNA for the CDR3: TGTGCCACCAGTGCCACAGGGGGCCATGGCGAGCAGTACTTC.

This clone was counted only a few times. The rearrangement links TRBV10-2 to TRBJ2-1; 15 bases are shared with TRBD2. The CDR3 runs 17 residues. Germline V gives CDR1 WSHSY, CDR2 SAAADI. V trimming: 1 base; J trimming: 6 bases; junction bases outside the gene matches: 4. CDR3 DNA: TGCGCCAGCAGTGAGTTTAGGACTAGCGGGAGGGCCAATGAGCAGTTCTTC. Protein sequence: CASSEFRTSGRANEQFF.

The chain links TRBV19 to TRBJ2-1; maybe TRBD2 (6 bases). This CDR3 is built from 14 residues. V was pared by 7 bases and J by 4 bases, with 14 bases between. Germline V gene data show CDR1 as LNHDA and CDR2 as SQIVND (reference sequence). DNA of the CDR3: TGTGCCAGTAACCGGGACGGGGGATACAATGAGCAGTTCTTC. This codes for CASNRDGGYNEQFF.